The next 27 T cell receptor beta chains were all read from a single sample in a study of T cells after yellow fever vaccination. TCRdb redid the calling of the 5' RACE reads with MiXCR, one entry per CDR3 protein. The sample lists 250,000 to 400,000 distinct CDR3 sequences; 4.1% were seen once. The sequences come from PBMCs, collected 5 days after the yellow fever booster vaccination. These TCRs come from a young man who received the YFV17D yellow fever vaccine.

In this sample, this clonotype turned up a few times. V and J are TRBV6-1 and TRBJ1-1, with TRBD1 matching 8 bases. The J segment lost 1 base and the V segment lost 4 bases, leaving 2 bases of the junction unmatched. The CDR3 contains 14 residues. Germline CDR1 is MNHNS and CDR2 is SASEGT. Here the CDR3 DNA reads TGTGCCAGCAGTGCCGACAGGGGGAACACTGAAGCTTTCTTT. Its translation is CASSADRGNTEAFF.

The CDR3 DNA follows: TGCAGCGTCCTTCTTGCGGGGAGGGATATTCAGTACTTC. It yields the protein CSVLLAGRDIQYF. This chain connects TRBV29-1 to TRBJ2-4, with 7 bases fitting TRBD2. The CDR3 totals 13 residues. From germline, CDR1 is SQVTM and CDR2 ANQGSEA. V dropped 6 bases and J dropped 10; count of bases not matched to a gene: 12.

In this sample, this clonotype turned up many times. The chain carries TRBV27 and TRBJ1-5; unclear D gene. In germline, CDR1 is MNHEY, CDR2 SMNVEV (reference sequence). The CDR3 has 12 residues. The ends were cut back, 3 bases at V and 6 bases at J, with 6 bases in the middle. The CDR3 loop reads CASSFLGQPQHF. CDR3 nucleotide sequence: TGTGCCAGCAGTTTTCTGGGTCAGCCCCAGCATTTT.

The chain recombines TRBV25-1 with TRBJ1-1; D may be TRBD1 (6 bases). Germline V lookup: CDR1 MGHDK, CDR2 SYGVNS. The V gene lost 8 bases and the J gene lost 0 bases, with 16 bases spanning the gap. The CDR3 runs to 15 residues. The DNA for the CDR3 is TGTGCCAGCCGGGGGCCACAGGCCATGAACACTGAAGCTTTCTTT. Protein product: CASRGPQAMNTEAFF.

This clonotype was counted at least ten times. In DNA, the CDR3 is TGTGCCAGCAACCCTAGGGCAGGCCCCACTGAAGCTTTCTTT. Translation: CASNPRAGPTEAFF. This chain joins TRBV5-6 and TRBJ1-1; D is uncertain. Per germline, CDR1 SGHDT and CDR2 YYEEEE. CDR3 length equals 14 residues. Trimming removed 6 bases at V and 4 bases at J, with 16 bases between.

This clonotype has just a few counts. J is TRBJ2-2 and V is TRBV6-5; 8 bases agree with TRBD2. V lost 4 bases, J lost 1 base, and 11 bases stayed unmatched. The CDR3 consists of 18 residues. CDR1 is MNHEY, CDR2 SVGAGI, per germline. CDR3 DNA sequence: TGTGCCAGCAGTTCAAGGCAACTAGCGGCACTGAACACCGGGGAGCTGTTTTTT. Translating it yields CASSSRQLAALNTGELFF.

This clonotype has at least ten counts. This chain links TRBV5-1 with TRBJ2-3, with D possibly matching TRBD1 (6 bases). Germline loops: CDR1 SGHRS, CDR2 YFSETQ. The CDR3 has 15 residues. Trimming cost V 0 bases and J 4 bases, with 12 bases left between them. The DNA of the CDR3 is TGCGCCAGCAGCTTGGAGGGACAACACGCAGATACGCAGTATTTT. This sequence encodes CASSLEGQHADTQYF.

This clonotype was seen ten or more times. The rearrangement uses TRBV27 and TRBJ1-6; D uncertain. Trimming shortened V by 3 bases and J by 7 bases, and 7 bases separated the two germline ends. Germline V gene sequence: CDR1 MNHEY, CDR2 SMNVEV (reference sequence). The CDR3 contains 13 residues. The CDR3 region is CASSFFGNSPLHF. The CDR3 coding sequence is TGTGCCAGCAGTTTTTTCGGAAATTCACCCCTCCACTTT.

This clonotype was counted only a few times. The gene calls are TRBV5-4 and TRBJ2-5, with TRBD1 as a possible D gene (6 bases). Trimming shortened V by 4 bases and J by 4 bases, and 17 bases separated the two germline ends. CDR1 and CDR2 (germline): SGHNT, YYREEE (reference sequence). The CDR3 extends over 15 amino acids. The CDR3: CASSPGVMSGETQYF. CDR3 bases: TGTGCCAGCAGCCCAGGGGTCATGTCAGGAGAGACCCAGTACTTC.

This clonotype was seen more than once but under ten times. The CDR3 nucleotides read TGCGCCAGCGGATCGGGTCCGAGTCCGTCTGGCTACACCTTC. This sequence encodes CASGSGPSPSGYTF. The chain combines TRBV5-1 with TRBJ1-2; D is undetermined. Germline CDR1 reads SGHRS; CDR2 reads YFSETQ. Trimming stripped 7 bases from V and 7 bases from J, with 20 bases between. This CDR3 has 14 residues.

V is TRBV11-2 and J is TRBJ2-1, with 9 bases fitting TRBD1. The CDR3 is made up of 15 amino acids. Losses at the gene ends were 5 bases for V and 5 bases for J; bases not matched to a gene: 7. The germline CDR1 and CDR2 sequences are SGHAT and FQNNGV. CDR3 region: CASSRARTGDNEQFF. CDR3 DNA sequence: TGTGCCAGCAGCCGAGCCCGGACAGGGGACAATGAGCAGTTCTTC.

This clonotype showed up just a few times. This chain connects TRBV4-3 to TRBJ1-5, with unresolved D. Trimming left V 1 base short and J 7 bases short, with 14 bases between. The CDR3 consists of 15 residues. The V gene's germline CDR1 is LGHNA and CDR2 YSLEER. CDR3 sequence reads: CASSQGANSNQPQHF. As DNA, the CDR3 is TGCGCCAGCAGCCAAGGCGCTAATAGTAACCAGCCCCAGCATTTT.

A few counts support this clonotype. The chain couples TRBV4-2 to TRBJ2-1; 13 bases fit TRBD2. Germline loops: CDR1 LGHNA, CDR2 YNFKEQ. The ends lost 0 bases at V and 3 bases at J; junction bases unmatched: 14. The CDR3 runs to 21 residues. The chain's CDR3 is CASSQDRLTSGGAGVYNEQFF. CDR3 coding DNA: TGTGCCAGCAGCCAAGATCGATTAACTAGCGGGGGGGCCGGGGTCTACAATGAGCAGTTCTTC.

This clonotype was observed many times. The genes are TRBV11-2 and TRBJ2-3; TRBD1 matches at 7 bases. Per germline, CDR1 SGHAT and CDR2 FQNNGV. V was pared by 6 bases and J by 6 bases, with 6 bases of the junction left unmatched. The CDR3 extends over 13 amino acids. The CDR3, as DNA: TGTGCCAGCAGGATACAGGGGAGTGATACGCAGTATTTT. It translates to CASRIQGSDTQYF.

This chain's CDR3 is CASSLEGVGDRLHF. The CDR3, as DNA: TGTGCCAGCAGCTTGGAGGGCGTGGGGGACCGGCTCCACTTT. The J gene is TRBJ1-6, the V gene TRBV5-4, with D possibly matching TRBD1 (5 bases). The CDR3 contains 14 residues. The V end lost 0 bases, the J end lost 16 bases, and 17 bases lay between the germline ends. The germline V gene encodes CDR1 SGHNT and CDR2 YYREEE (reference sequence).

In its sample, this clonotype was seen many times. The chain joins TRBV4-2 to TRBJ2-3, with D uncertain. Germline-derived CDR1 and CDR2 are LGHNA and YNFKEQ. Trimming took 1 base from V and 6 from J, leaving 8 bases between them. The CDR3 runs 13 residues. The CDR3 bases are TGTGCCAGCAGCCAAGGGCGTACCGATACGCAGTATTTT. Amino acids: CASSQGRTDTQYF.

The table lists this clonotype with a few counts. This chain uses TRBV11-2 with TRBJ1-3; 8 positions agree with TRBD1. Germline V gene data show CDR1 as SGHAT and CDR2 as FQNNGV. This CDR3 has 16 residues. After removal of 5 bases from V and 1 base from J, the junction contained 7 bases not matched to a gene. The CDR3 bases are TGTGCCAGCAGCATGACAGGGGTGGGATCTGGAAACACCATATATTTT. It translates to CASSMTGVGSGNTIYF.

The chain joins TRBV20-1 to TRBJ2-3; D perhaps matches TRBD1 (5 bases). CDR1 is DFQATT and CDR2 is SNEGSKA in the germline V gene (reference sequence). V shed 3 bases and J shed 6 bases, with 16 bases lying between them. This CDR3 has 14 residues. CDR3 sequence: CSASSLGEIDTQYF. CDR3 bases: TGCAGTGCTAGTTCCCTAGGGGAAATTGATACGCAGTATTTT.

This clonotype has just a few counts. The genes are TRBV5-1 and TRBJ2-2; unclear D gene. The CDR3 consists of 13 residues. Germline V CDR1 and CDR2: SGHRS, YFSETQ. Trimming took off 5 bases at V and 3 bases at J, with 8 bases between the two ends. The CDR3 region has the DNA TGCGCCAGCAGAGCCACCGACACCGGGGAGCTGTTTTTT. Translated, it gives CASRATDTGELFF.

This chain links TRBV5-6 with TRBJ2-2; no definite D call. Between the trimmed V and J ends, which lost 2 bases and 6 bases, there was a span of 8 bases. There are 13 residues in the CDR3. Looked up from germline, CDR1 is SGHDT and CDR2 is YYEEEE. The DNA for the CDR3 is TGTGCCAGCAGCTTCTATAATGCCGGGGAGCTGTTTTTT. Protein sequence: CASSFYNAGELFF.

A remark on this clonotype: This may arise from a read error, as a much more abundant clone is one base away. The chain has TRBV20-1 and TRBJ2-1; D unresolved. V was pared by 7 bases and J by 9 bases, with 13 bases between. The CDR3 has 11 amino acids. Germline CDR1 reads DFQATT; CDR2 reads SNEGSKA (reference sequence). The CDR3 protein is CSDRKRVEQFF. CDR3 nucleotides: TGCAGTGATAGGAAGAGAGTTGAGCAGTTCTTC.

This clonotype has just a few counts. The CDR3 loop is CASSYFDRGLSGYTF. The CDR3 DNA reads TGTGCCAGCAGTTACTTCGACAGGGGGCTTAGTGGCTACACCTTC. The V call is TRBV6-5, the J call TRBJ1-2, with 10 bases identical to TRBD1. The germline V gene has CDR1 MNHEY and CDR2 SVGAGI. The V and J ends lost 1 base and 7 bases, in that order; junction bases with no gene match: 6. This CDR3 has 15 amino acids.

V gene TRBV4-1 combines with J gene TRBJ1-6, with 7 bases identical to TRBD1. CDR3 length equals 16 residues. Germline values: CDR1 MGHRA, CDR2 YSYEKL. Unmatched junction bases numbered 6, after V lost 0 bases and J lost 7 bases. CDR3 sequence: CASSQEPGQINSPLHF. CDR3 nucleotide sequence: TGCGCCAGCAGCCAAGAACCGGGACAGATAAATTCACCCCTCCACTTT.

This clonotype has more than one count but fewer than ten. V usage is TRBV7-6 and J usage is TRBJ2-5, with TRBD2 identical over 14 bases. Germline CDR1 is SGHVS and CDR2 is FNYEAQ. The CDR3 spans 17 residues. The J segment lost 3 bases and the V segment lost 6 bases, leaving 9 bases of the junction unmatched. The CDR3 bases are TGTGCCAGCAGTCCGGGACTAGCGGGAGATTCAGAAGAGACCCAGTACTTC. Its protein is CASSPGLAGDSEETQYF.

This clonotype was picked up a small number of times. V usage is TRBV4-3 and J usage is TRBJ2-7, with D maybe TRBD2 (5 bases). The germline V gene has CDR1 LGHNA and CDR2 YSLEER. CDR3 length: 14 residues. Trimming pared 0 bases from V and 1 base from J, leaving 7 bases between. The CDR3: CASSQELGSYEQYF. The CDR3 coding sequence is TGCGCCAGCAGCCAAGAACTAGGGTCCTACGAGCAGTACTTC.

There are a few counts of this clonotype. J is TRBJ2-2 and V is TRBV29-1, with 11 bases that match TRBD1. The germline V gene encodes CDR1 SQVTM and CDR2 ANQGSEA. J lost 5 bases, V lost 7 bases, and 3 bases had no gene match. The CDR3 is 13 amino acids. This chain's CDR3 is CSGGTGGTGELFF. DNA of the CDR3: TGCAGCGGAGGGACAGGGGGTACCGGGGAGCTGTTTTTT.

This clonotype came up a few times. The chain employs TRBV2 and TRBJ2-5, with D uncertain. This CDR3 spans 13 amino acids. V was cut by 7 bases and J by 2 bases, with 11 bases left in between. Per the germline V gene, CDR1 is SNHLY and CDR2 is FYNNEI. CDR3 sequence reads: CASTTGPQETQYF. In nucleotides, the CDR3 is TGTGCCAGCACCACCGGGCCGCAAGAGACCCAGTACTTC.